This T cell receptor (beta chain) derives from a study of T-cell memory formation after mild COVID-19. There are 15 residues in the CDR3. Germline loops: CDR1 LGHDT, CDR2 YNNKEL (reference sequence). V trimming: 2 bases; J trimming: 6 bases; junction bases outside the gene matches: 7. TCRdb processed the 5' RACE reads anew with MiXCR; each CDR3 protein has one entry. The table shows about 390,000 distinct CDR3 sequences, with about 21% occurring only once. The sequence was obtained from an adult woman who had mild COVID-19 (a few samples of this study predate the infection). Cell type and time point are not known. Sequencing used PBMCs or a T cell subset sorted from them (not recorded which). This chain links TRBV3-1 with TRBJ1-2; 9 positions match TRBD1. CDR3 bases: TGTGCCAGCAGCCAAAGTATAACAGGGGGCGATGGCTACACCTTC. The encoded protein is CASSQSITGGDGYTF.